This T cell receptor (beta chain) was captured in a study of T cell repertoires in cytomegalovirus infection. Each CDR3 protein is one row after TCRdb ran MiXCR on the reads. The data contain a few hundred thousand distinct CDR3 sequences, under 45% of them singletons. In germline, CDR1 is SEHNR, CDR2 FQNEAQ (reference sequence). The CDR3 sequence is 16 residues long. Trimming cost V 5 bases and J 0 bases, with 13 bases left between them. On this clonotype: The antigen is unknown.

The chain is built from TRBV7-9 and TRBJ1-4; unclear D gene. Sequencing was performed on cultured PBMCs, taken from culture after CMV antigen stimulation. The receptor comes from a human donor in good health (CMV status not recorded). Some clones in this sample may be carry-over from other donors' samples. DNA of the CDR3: TGTGCCAGCAGCCCTATTCCGAGTGCAACTAATGAAAAACTGTTTTTT. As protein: CASSPIPSATNEKLFF.